The 14 T cell receptor beta chains reported below all come from one sample, sequenced in a study of CD8+ T cells in alopecia areata. Cells from pooled cutaneous lymph nodes were sorted by CD4, CD8alpha, NKG2D, NKG2ACE and other markers. Extracted RNA was reverse transcribed into cDNA, the sequencing template. TCRdb keeps only in-frame clones here, not all; method: immunoSEQ multiplex PCR. This sample has about 6,000 clones, each found more than once. The sample consisted of CD8+ T cells sorted from a lymph node. These receptors were taken from a C3H/HeJ mouse with alopecia areata. Strain haplotype (MHC): H2-k.

This clone was seen repeatedly, ten times or more. Gene names and germline refer to mouse. The read comes to an end 4 residues before the CDR3 does, leaving the germline J gene to fill in the end. V and J are TRBV12-2 and TRBJ2-1; D remains unclear. The germline CDR1 and CDR2 sequences are SGHLS and HYDKME. The CDR3 is 12 amino acids. Trimming took 1 base from V and 5 from J, leaving 5 bases between them. The CDR3: CASSLDNAEQFF. The sequenced CDR3 bases are TGTGCCAGCTCTCTTGACAATGCT.

This clone was detected ten times or more. These gene names are mouse names. The sequence runs out 4 residues before the end of the CDR3; the remainder is reconstructed from the germline J gene. The rearrangement uses TRBV31 and TRBJ2-7; D might be TRBD2 (5 bases). Germline V lookup: CDR1 GKSSPN, CDR2 SITVG. CDR3 length: 12 amino acids. CDR3 DNA (partial): TGTGCCTGGAGTCTAGTGGGGTAT. Protein sequence: CAWSLVGY. The entire CDR3 sequence reads CAWSLVGYEQYF. Full variable domain (outside the CDR3, taken from reference TRBV31 and TRBJ2-7): AQTIHQWPVAEIKAVGSPLSLGCTIKGKSSPNLYWYWQATGGTLQQLFYSITVGQVESVVQLNLSASRPKDDQFILSTEKLLLSHSGFYLCAWSLVGYEQYFGPGTRLTVL.

This clone has a count of ten or more. Gene names refer to mouse genes. The read stops 4 residues short of the end of the CDR3; the missing end is completed from the germline J gene. The chain employs TRBV1 and TRBJ2-7; 8 bases are a match to TRBD2. The CDR3 has 16 residues. V shed 2 bases and J 0 bases; nucleotides not matched to a gene: 6. From germline, CDR1 is NSQYPW and CDR2 LRSPGD (reference sequence). CDR3 in amino acids: CTCSARLGPSSYEQYF. The covered CDR3 bases are TGCACCTGCAGTGCAAGACTGGGGCCGAGCTCCTAT.

The sample holds many counts of this clone. Gene names denote mouse genes. The read stops 4 residues short of the end of the CDR3; the missing end is completed from the germline J gene. The chain recombines TRBV19 with TRBJ1-1; 8 bases line up with TRBD1. V lost 4 bases to trimming and J lost 4 bases; unmatched junction nucleotides: 3. Germline V lookup: CDR1 FNHDT, CDR2 SITEND (reference sequence). This CDR3 has 13 amino acids. CDR3 residues: CASSSTGGTEVFF. CDR3 DNA (partial): TGTGCCAGCAGTTCAACAGGGGGCACA.

In this sample, this clone turned up a few times. Genes here carry mouse names. The read falls 4 residues short of the CDR3 end, and the missing part is taken from the germline J gene. The J gene is TRBJ2-7, the V gene TRBV5; TRBD1 is a possible D gene (5 bases). Germline values: CDR1 LGHNA, CDR2 YNLKQL (reference sequence). The CDR3 runs to 11 residues. CDR3: CASRNRYEQYF. The covered CDR3 bases are TGTGCCAGCAGGAACAGGTAT.

The sample holds many counts of this clone. Each gene name is a mouse one. The read terminates 4 residues ahead of where the CDR3 ends, so the germline J gene completes it. This chain joins TRBV17 and TRBJ2-5, with 11 bases lining up with TRBD2. V lost 6 bases, J lost 2 bases, and 7 bases stayed unmatched. CDR1 and CDR2 from the germline V gene are MNHDT and YYDKIL. This CDR3 spans 16 amino acids. The part of the CDR3 DNA that was read is TGTGCTAGCAGCCCTCACTGGGGGGGCGCCCAAGAC. Amino acid sequence: CASSPHWGGAQD. The entire CDR3 protein is CASSPHWGGAQDTQYF.

This clone was found a few times. Gene names are mouse gene names. The read terminates 4 residues ahead of where the CDR3 ends, so the germline J gene completes it. Other DNA sequences from this sample encode an identical CDR3 as well. The chain uses TRBV31 and TRBJ2-2; D is possibly TRBD2 (6 bases). The germline V gene encodes CDR1 GKSSPN and CDR2 SITVG. The V and J ends lost 0 bases and 1 base respectively, with 9 bases between them. CDR3 length: 15 residues. The CDR3 spells CAWSLGGRNTGQLYF. CDR3 bases read: TGTGCCTGGAGTCTGGGGGGAAGAAACACCGGG.

There are many counts of this clone. Mouse gene names and germline throughout. The CDR3 is CASSTGGDNYAEQFF. The CDR3 bases that were read are TGTGCCAGCAGTACAGGGGGCGATAACTATGCT. This chain uses TRBV13-3 with TRBJ2-1; 9 positions agree with TRBD1. The observed sequence ends 4 residues before the CDR3 terminus, with the missing tail filled in from the germline J gene. In germline, CDR1 is NNHDY, CDR2 SYVADS. Trimming removed 4 bases from V and 0 bases from J; junction bases left unmatched: 2. The CDR3 is made up of 15 amino acids.

This clone is termed medium-sized. Mouse gene names and germline throughout. The part of the CDR3 DNA that was read is TGTGCCAGCAGTGATACAGAAAACACCGGG. The encoded protein is CASSDTENTG. The entire CDR3 sequence reads CASSDTENTGQLYF. The genes are TRBV13-1 and TRBJ2-2, with no clear D. Read data end 4 residues before the CDR3 end; the end is taken from the germline J gene. Germline V gene data show CDR1 as NSHNY and CDR2 as SYGAGN. The CDR3 spans 14 residues. The V end was cut by 1 base, the J end by 1 base, with 5 bases between.

This clone was detected many times. Gene names are the mouse ones. The sequenced fragment ends 4 residues before the CDR3 boundary, so the rest is inferred from the germline J gene. The rearrangement links TRBV29 to TRBJ1-2; a possible D gene is TRBD1 (5 bases). The CDR3 sequence is 13 residues long. Germline values: CDR1 MSHET, CDR2 SYDVDS. V lost 2 bases to trimming and J lost 2 bases, with 6 bases between them. The CDR3 spells CASSLGGNSDYTF. Partial CDR3 DNA: TGTGCTAGCAGTTTAGGGGGGAACTCC.

This clone was picked up a small number of times. Gene labels here are mouse ones. The read halts 4 residues ahead of the CDR3 end, with the missing end drawn from the germline J gene. This chain joins TRBV4 and TRBJ1-1; D uncertain. The CDR3 runs to 12 residues. In germline, CDR1 is LGHDT, CDR2 YNNKQL (reference sequence). V was pared by 5 bases and J by 0 bases, with 4 bases between. CDR3 loop: CASSPTNTEVFF. The sequenced part of the CDR3 DNA is TGTGCCAGCAGCCCAACAAACACA.

This clone counts as medium-sized. Mouse names are used for the genes. The missing CDR3 end, 4 residues past where the read stops, is filled in from the germline J gene. The chain is built from TRBV13-1 and TRBJ2-5, with 11 bases that match TRBD2. CDR3 length equals 14 residues. The germline gives CDR1 NSHNY, CDR2 SYGAGN. Partial CDR3 DNA: TGTGCCAGCAGTGGCCGGGACTGGGGGGAC. The encoded protein is CASSGRDWGD. The CDR3 in its entirety is CASSGRDWGDTQYF.

This clone was observed many times. Mouse germline and gene names are used. Read sequence stops 4 residues before the CDR3 end, and the germline J gene provides the missing end. The J gene is TRBJ2-7, the V gene TRBV5; 9 positions agree with TRBD1. Germline V gives CDR1 LGHNA, CDR2 YNLKQL (reference sequence). The CDR3 loop spans 15 amino acids. CDR3 DNA (partial): TGTGCCAGCAGCCAAGAAGGGACAGGGTCTTAT. Translating it yields CASSQEGTGSY. The full CDR3 protein is CASSQEGTGSYEQYF.

This clone was recorded many times. Genes and germline are mouse. Read data end 4 residues before the CDR3 end; the end is taken from the germline J gene. The chain joins TRBV13-3 to TRBJ2-1, with TRBD1 matching 8 bases. The V gene end was trimmed by 4 bases and the J gene end by 1 base; junction bases not matched to a gene: 7. This CDR3 is built from 16 residues. Germline V CDR1 and CDR2: NNHDY, SYVADS. CDR3 DNA, as far as it was read: TGTGCCAGCAGTCCCCAGGGGGCGCTGAACTATGCT. Residues: CASSPQGALNYA. The complete CDR3 sequence is CASSPQGALNYAEQFF.